This T cell receptor beta chain originates from a study of Graves' ophthalmopathy and Graves' hyperthyroidism. This clonotype was found many times. Antigen: not known. Physicians reached a diagnosis by relying on clinical symptoms, serum thyroxine, TRAb, thyroid ultrasound and orbital computed tomography. RNA transcripts yielded amplified TCR beta CDR3 regions. The workflow started with a first-round RT-PCR run with HTBI primers and then moved on to a second-round multiplex PCR. MiXCR, run by TCRdb on the multiplex PCR reads, gives a single entry per CDR3 protein. The data contain hundreds of thousands of distinct CDR3 sequences, roughly two fifths of them seen just once; the ten biggest clones take up 3% to 3.5%. General observations from the study: In separating ophthalmopathy from stable hyperthyroidism, a 13-signature model achieved nearly 90% sensitivity and approximately 80% specificity.

The ends were cut back, 0 bases at V and 2 bases at J, with 10 bases in the middle. Germline assignment: CDR1 SGHTA and CDR2 FQGNSA. This CDR3 region has 15 residues. The chain couples TRBV7-2 to TRBJ1-1; unclear D gene. The sequencing sample was made of peripheral blood. The sequence derives from an adult man with Graves' ophthalmopathy. As DNA, the CDR3 is TGTGCCAGCAGCTTAGCCCCAGACGGTAACACTGAAGCTTTCTTT. As protein: CASSLAPDGNTEAFF.